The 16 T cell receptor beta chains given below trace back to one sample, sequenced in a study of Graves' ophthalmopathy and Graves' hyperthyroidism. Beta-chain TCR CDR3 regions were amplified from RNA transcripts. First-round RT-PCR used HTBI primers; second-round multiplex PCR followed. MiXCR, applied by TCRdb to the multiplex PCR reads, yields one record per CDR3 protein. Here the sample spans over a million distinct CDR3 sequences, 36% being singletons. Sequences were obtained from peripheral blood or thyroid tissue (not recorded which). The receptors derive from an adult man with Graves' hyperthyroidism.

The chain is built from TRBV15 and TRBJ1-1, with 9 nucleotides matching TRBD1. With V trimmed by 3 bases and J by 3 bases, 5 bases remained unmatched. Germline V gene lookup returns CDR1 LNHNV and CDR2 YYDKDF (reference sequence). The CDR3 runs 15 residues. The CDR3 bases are TGTGCCACCAGCAGCTGGGACAGGGTCGACACTGAAGCTTTCTTT. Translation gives CATSSWDRVDTEAFF.

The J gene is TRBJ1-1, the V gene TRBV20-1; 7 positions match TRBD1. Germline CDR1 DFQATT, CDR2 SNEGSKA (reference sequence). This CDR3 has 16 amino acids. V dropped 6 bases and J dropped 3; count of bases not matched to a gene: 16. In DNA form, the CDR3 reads TGCAGTGCGAGGGGAGGGGGCCCCGGGAGGGACACTGAAGCTTTCTTT. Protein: CSARGGGPGRDTEAFF.

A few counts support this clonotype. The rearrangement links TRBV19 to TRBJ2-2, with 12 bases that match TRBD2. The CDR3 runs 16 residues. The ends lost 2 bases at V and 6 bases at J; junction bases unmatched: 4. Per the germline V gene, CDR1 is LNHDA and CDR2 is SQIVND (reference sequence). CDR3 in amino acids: CASSIPGLAGSGELFF. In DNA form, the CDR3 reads TGTGCCAGTAGTATACCCGGACTAGCGGGATCCGGGGAGCTGTTTTTT.

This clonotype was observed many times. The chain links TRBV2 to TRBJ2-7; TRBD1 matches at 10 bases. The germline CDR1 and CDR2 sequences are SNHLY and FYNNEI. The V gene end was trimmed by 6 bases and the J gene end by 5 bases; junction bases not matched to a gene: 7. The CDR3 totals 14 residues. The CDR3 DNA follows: TGTGCCAGCAGGAAGACAGGGGGCTTGCACGAGCAGTACTTC. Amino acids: CASRKTGGLHEQYF.

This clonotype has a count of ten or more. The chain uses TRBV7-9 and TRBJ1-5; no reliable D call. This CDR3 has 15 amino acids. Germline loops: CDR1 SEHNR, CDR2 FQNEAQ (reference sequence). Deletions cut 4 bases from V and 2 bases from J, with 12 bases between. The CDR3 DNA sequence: TGTGCCAGCAGCTACGGGTCCCGGGGCAATCAGCCCCAGCATTTT. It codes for CASSYGSRGNQPQHF.

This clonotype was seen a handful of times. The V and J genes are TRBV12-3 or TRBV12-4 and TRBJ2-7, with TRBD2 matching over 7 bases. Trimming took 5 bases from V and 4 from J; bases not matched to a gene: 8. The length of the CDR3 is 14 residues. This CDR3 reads CASSEYPGGYEQYF. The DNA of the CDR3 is TGTGCCAGCAGTGAATACCCGGGAGGATACGAGCAGTACTTC.

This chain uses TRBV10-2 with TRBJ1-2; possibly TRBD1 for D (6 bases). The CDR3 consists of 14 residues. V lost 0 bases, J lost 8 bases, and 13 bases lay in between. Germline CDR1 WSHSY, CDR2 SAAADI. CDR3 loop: CASSESWGAEGYTF. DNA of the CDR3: TGCGCCAGCAGTGAGTCTTGGGGGGCGGAAGGCTACACCTTC.

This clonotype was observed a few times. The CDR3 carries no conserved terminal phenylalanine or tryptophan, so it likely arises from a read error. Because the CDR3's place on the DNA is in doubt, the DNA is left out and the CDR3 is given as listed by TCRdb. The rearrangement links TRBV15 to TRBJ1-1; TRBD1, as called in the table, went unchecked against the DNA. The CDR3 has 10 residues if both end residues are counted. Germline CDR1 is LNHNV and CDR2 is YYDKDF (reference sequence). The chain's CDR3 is CATSRIRGPQ.

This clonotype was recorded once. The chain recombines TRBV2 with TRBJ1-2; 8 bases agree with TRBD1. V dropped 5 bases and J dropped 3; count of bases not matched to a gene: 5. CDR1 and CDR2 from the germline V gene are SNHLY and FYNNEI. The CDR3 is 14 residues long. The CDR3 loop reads CASSRDRWDYGYTF. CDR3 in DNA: TGTGCCAGCAGTAGGGACAGGTGGGACTATGGCTACACCTTC.

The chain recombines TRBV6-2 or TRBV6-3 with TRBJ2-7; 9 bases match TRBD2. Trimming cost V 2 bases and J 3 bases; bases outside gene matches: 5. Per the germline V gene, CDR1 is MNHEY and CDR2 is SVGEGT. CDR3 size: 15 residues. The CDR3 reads CASSYPASGIYEQYF. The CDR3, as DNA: TGTGCCAGCAGTTACCCAGCTAGCGGGATCTACGAGCAGTACTTC.

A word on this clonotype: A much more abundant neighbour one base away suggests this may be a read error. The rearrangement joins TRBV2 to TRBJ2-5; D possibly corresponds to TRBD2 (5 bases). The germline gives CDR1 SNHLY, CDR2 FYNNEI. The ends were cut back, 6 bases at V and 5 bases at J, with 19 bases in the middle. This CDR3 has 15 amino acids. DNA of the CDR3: TGTGCCAGCAGGAAAACCGGGAAAAGGATTGAGACCCAGTACTTC. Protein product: CASRKTGKRIETQYF.

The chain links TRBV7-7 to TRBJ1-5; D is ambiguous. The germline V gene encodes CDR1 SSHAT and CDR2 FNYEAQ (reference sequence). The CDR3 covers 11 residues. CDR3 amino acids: CARRRNQPQHF. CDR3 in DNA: TGTGCTAGAAGACGCAATCAGCCCCAGCATTTT.

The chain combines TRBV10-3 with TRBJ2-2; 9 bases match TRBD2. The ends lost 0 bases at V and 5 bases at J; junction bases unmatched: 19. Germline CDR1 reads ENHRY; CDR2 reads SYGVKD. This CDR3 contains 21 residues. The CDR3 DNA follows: TGTGCCATCAGTGAGTCCCCATCGGGGGTAGCGGGGGTAGCGGAGACCGGGGAGCTGTTTTTT. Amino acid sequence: CAISESPSGVAGVAETGELFF.

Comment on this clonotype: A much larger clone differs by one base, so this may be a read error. CDR3: CASGYRIGQADSYEQYF. The CDR3 DNA follows: TGTGCCAGCGGCTACCGAATAGGACAGGCCGACTCCTACGAGCAGTACTTC. V and J are TRBV7-9 and TRBJ2-7; the match to TRBD1 covers 7 bases. V trimming: 8 bases; J trimming: 0 bases; junction bases outside the gene matches: 16. The CDR3 runs to 17 residues. CDR1 is SEHNR and CDR2 is FQNEAQ in the germline V gene (reference sequence). The full variable domain, in which reference TRBV7-9 and TRBJ2-7 provide the parts outside the CDR3, is DTGVSQNPRHKITKRGQNVTFRCDPISEHNRLYWYRQTLGQGPEFLTYFQNEAQLEKSRLLSDRFSAERPKGSFSTLEIQRTEQGDSAMYLCASGYRIGQADSYEQYFGPGTRLTVT.

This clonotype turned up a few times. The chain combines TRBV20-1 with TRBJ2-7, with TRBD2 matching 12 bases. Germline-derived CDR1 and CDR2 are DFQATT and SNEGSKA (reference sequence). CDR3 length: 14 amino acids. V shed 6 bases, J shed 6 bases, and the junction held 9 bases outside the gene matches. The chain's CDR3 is CSASTSGRRLEQYF. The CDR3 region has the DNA TGCAGTGCCTCTACTAGCGGGAGGCGTCTCGAGCAGTACTTC.

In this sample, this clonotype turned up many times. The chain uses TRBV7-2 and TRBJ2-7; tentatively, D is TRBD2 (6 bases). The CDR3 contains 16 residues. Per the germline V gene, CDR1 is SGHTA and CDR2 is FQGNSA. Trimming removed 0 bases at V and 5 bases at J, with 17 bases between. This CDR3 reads CASSLAFGGKVHEQYF. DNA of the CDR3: TGTGCCAGCAGCTTAGCCTTTGGCGGGAAGGTACACGAGCAGTACTTC.